This T cell receptor (beta chain) was sequenced during a study of spatial heterogeneity in lung cancer. Study details: Alpha-chain sequences were consistently detected in smaller numbers than beta-chain sequences. An average of more than ten raw reads was observed per unique TCR and UMI combination. Study-level points and caveats: Blood contained ubiquitous expanded tumor TCRs more at resection than at follow-up.

Time point indicated: sample taken at primary tumor resection. Whole RNA came from tumor, nontumor lung or frozen PBMC and was sequenced without being sorted. There were around 72 donors, all of them untreated patients with early-stage non-small cell lung cancer. A single record per CDR3 protein comes from TCRdb applying MiXCR to the 5' RACE reads. The sample shows about 12,000 distinct CDR3 sequences, about 3.8% of them seen only once. The table lists this clonotype with many counts. The antigen is not known. This beta chain was picked up by a library intended for alpha chains and is off target, so its count carries little meaning. V gave up 0 bases and J gave up 1 base; unmatched junction bases: 2. Germline CDR1 and CDR2: MNHEY and SVGEGT. The CDR3 is 16 amino acids.

The sequenced sample was PBMCs, obtained at surgery. The receptor was isolated from a male donor with early-stage non-small cell lung cancer. The gene calls are TRBV6-2 or TRBV6-3 and TRBJ2-3; 9 nucleotides match TRBD2. The chain's CDR3 is CASSYSTSGGTDTQYF. The CDR3, as DNA: TGTGCCAGCAGTTACTCGACTAGCGGTGGCACAGATACGCAGTATTTT.